This TCR beta chain came from a study of radiotherapy plus CTLA-4 blockade in lung cancer. TCRdb's table, derived via immunoSEQ multiplex PCR, lists solely in-frame clones and lacks some. The sample carries 43,000 or so clones, about three quarters recorded once. Participants had chemo-refractory metastatic non-small-cell lung cancer and were treated with focal radiation plus ipilimumab CTLA-4 blockade. Trimming removed 0 bases from V and 3 bases from J, with 12 bases in between. This CDR3 comprises 15 residues. Germline CDR1 is SGHTS and CDR2 is YDEGEE. The sequence was obtained from a human donor with non-small cell lung cancer who had a complete response to radiotherapy plus ipilimumab. This specimen was peripheral blood, taken from a patient treated with radiotherapy plus ipilimumab. The chain is built from TRBV5-8 and TRBJ1-2; the D is unclear. CDR3 coding DNA: TGTGCCAGCAGCTTGGACACGGGTTCTTACTATGGCTACACCTTC. Its translation is CASSLDTGSYYGYTF. Supplemented by reference TRBV5-8 and TRBJ1-2, the full variable domain reads EAGVTQSPTHLIKTRGQQATLRCSPISGHTSVYWYQQALGLGLQFLLWYDEGEERNRGNFPPRFSGRQFPNYSSELNVNALELEDSALYLCASSLDTGSYYGYTFGSGTRLTVV.